The present T cell receptor (beta chain) was sequenced within a study of T-cell reconstitution after alpha-beta-depleted transplantation in children. Germline V lookup: CDR1 SGHRS, CDR2 YFSETQ. The ends lost 4 bases at V and 7 bases at J; junction bases unmatched: 7. CDR3 length equals 15 residues. Unique molecular identifiers tagged the TCRbeta library. TCRdb re-called the PCR reads through MiXCR, storing one row per CDR3 protein. The sample holds approximately 390,000 distinct CDR3 sequences, under 13% seen once. The genes are TRBV5-1 and TRBJ2-5; 13 bases agree with TRBD2. This TCR was sampled from a human donor who donated a stem cell graft to a child with acute myeloid leukemia. Sequenced here: PBMCs from the stem cell graft donor, sampled from the stem cell graft. The CDR3 reads CASSPGLAGSGTQYF. The CDR3 nucleotides read TGCGCCAGCAGCCCGGGACTAGCGGGATCTGGGACCCAGTACTTC.